The subject of this entry is one T cell receptor beta chain. Its antigen is not yet known. Per-nucleotide qualities are absent, and no much larger clonotype sits a single base away. The sample originates from a study of blood T cell repertoires in COVID-19 (dated by TCRdb to the early 2020s). In terms of the full investigation: The collaborator samples originated in the United States, Italy and Spain and spanned the acute and convalescent phases of COVID-19. The material from the prospective study consisted of cDNA or gDNA derived from T cells, B-cell-depleted T cells, or PBMCs. Deeply sampled blood TCRbeta repertoires from subjects exposed to, actively infected with, or recovered from COVID-19 were included in the dataset. The repertoires were released in a freely available public database meant as a resource for research on the immune response to SARS-CoV-2. The samples were drawn from two sources: the first 160 participants of the ongoing ImmuneRACE study, and over 1,000 subjects contributed by 6 global collaborators. Nearly every sample came with metadata listing a de-identified subject ID, COVID-19 status, age in years and sex. Where available, HLA class I and class II types were taken from metadata supplied by the sample provider and were not determined by assay-based typing. Broad study findings and their caveats: The amount of clinical and demographic metadata varied by source and participant and was provided uncurated.

Each collaborating institution followed its own protocols to collect whole blood in K2EDTA tubes. For TCRbeta analysis, collaborator samples were shipped as frozen whole blood, as isolated PBMCs, or as DNA extracted from either sample type. The CDR3 goes from the cysteine to the phenylalanine over 17 residues. The entry retains the CDR3 DNA only, 51 bases that are in frame from base 1. Reading the germline V gene (reference sequence) gives CDR1 LNHDA and CDR2 SQIVND. V and J are truncated by 7 bases and 7 bases respectively, leaving an intervening sequence of 25 bases. The immunoSEQ Assay, a bias-controlled multiplex PCR, was used to amplify TCRbeta CDR3 regions from genomic DNA. From the authors' description of their analysis: The number of nucleated cells in each sample was estimated from the amplification of reference gene primers within the assay. Sequence reads were collapsed and filtered to measure the absolute abundance of every unique TCRbeta CDR3 rearrangement. For each sample, productive Simpson clonality was calculated as the square root of Simpson's diversity index across productive rearrangements. Here the immuneACCESS table is served through TCRdb, limited to in-frame sequences with V and J called. Missing clones are a known gap in these copies; in checked studies unresolved V genes cover under half, and the rest lacks a known reason. Clone size and the V and J calls come from that table; the DNA yielded D and trimming. This sample holds 85,000 to 100,000 clones; 86% were observed only once. Roughly 30% of the sample lies in the top ten.

This receptor was identified in a man over 45 with active or convalescent COVID-19. The sequence links TRBV19 to TRBJ2-2; TRBD2 could be the D gene, as 6 bases match. The material sequenced was peripheral blood. The bases are TGTGCCAGTACCACACTAAGGGACTTCCGGTTAGGCGGGGAGCTGTTTTTT. The encoded protein is CASTTLRDFRLGGELFF.